This T cell receptor (beta chain) was sequenced during a study of identical twins listed by TCRdb under 2016. In the study overall: TCR alpha and beta repertoires from monozygotic twins, unrelated adults of various ages and cord blood were deep-sequenced to test whether fetal clonotypes persist. Replicate twin experiments were performed at different times using different library preparation protocols to rule out contamination. Findings and caveats that apply to the study as a whole: Abundant cord blood beta clonotypes carried fewer insertions; young adult naive repertoires showed a weaker similar trend, while memory repertoires showed none. Excess twin sharing in beta out-of-frame sequences was weaker because fewer shared sequences lowered the signal-to-noise ratio. Because the same donors could not be followed over many years, conclusions were based on cross-sectional statistical analysis. Out-of-frame TCR alpha sequences shared between twins showed an excess of low generation-probability sequences compared with coincidental sharing between unrelated individuals. Invariant T cells such as MAIT and iNKT could partly confound zero-insertion analyses, though diverse VJ usage argued against this for most clonotypes. In monozygotic twins, recombination models systematically underestimated out-of-frame TCR alpha sharing, but the models matched the sharing seen between unrelated individuals.

The library was obtained by 5' RACE. The listed sequencing device is Illumina HiSeq 2000. A universal primer binding site was added through template switching, and the final cDNA carried a unique molecular identifier so that TCR cDNA molecules could be counted accurately. Specific primers in the conserved constant-segment region were used to synthesize first-strand cDNA for TCR alpha and beta chains. To control for contamination, every cDNA library was double barcoded, receiving both a SMART-Mk sample barcode and Illumina barcodes. TruSeq adapter sequences along with Illumina sample barcodes were introduced in two successive PCR steps. TCR alpha and beta cDNA libraries were sequenced on the Illumina HiSeq platform with custom primers. As for the authors' bioinformatics: MiGEC was used to process raw reads and extract unique molecular identifiers, and MiXCR was used to find CDR3 positions. Recombination models were inferred per individual with the repgenHMM and IGoR tools using an EM algorithm. Shared clonotype analysis was performed with the tcR package in R, normalizing sharing by the product of cloneset sizes. To study raw recombination without the effects of thymic and clonal selection, out-of-frame nonproductive sequences were analyzed. TCRdb trimmed public reads at Q25 via fastp, called clones via MiXCR and kept in-frame beta chains. A single entry per CDR3 protein holds the most common genes and DNA from its merged rows. For this entry, the V and J calls and clone size follow TCRdb and not the study's own pipeline. The sample contains hundreds of thousands of distinct CDR3 sequences, around an eighth of them found a single time. The ten most abundant clones make up 1.5% to 2% of the sample.

V gives up 11 bases and J gives up 5 bases, and the segment between their germline ends measures 21 bases. From the germline V gene, CDR1 is SNHLY and CDR2 is FYNNEI. Counted from cysteine to phenylalanine, this CDR3 has 14 amino acids. Just CDR3 DNA is preserved here, 42 bases in frame from base 1. Every donor in the study was a healthy Caucasian. Three pairs of female monozygotic twins, all aged roughly 18 to 29 years, were included in the twin cohort. Peripheral blood mononuclear cells were used as the source from which RNA for TCR libraries was isolated. This clonotype was picked up a small number of times. Its antigen is still unknown. There are no base qualities to consult, and no much larger clone falls within one base. Separately, the same data were catalogued under a study of yellow fever vaccine responses in identical twins. The second investigation adds: According to the authors, the vaccine-induced T cell response in identical twins seemed to be partly convergent and partly specific to each individual. Focusing on identical twins, the study followed the T cell clones that responded to the vaccine, and did so with precision.

This chain joins TRBV2 to TRBJ2-5, with TRBD1 tentatively as D gene (6 bases match). The origin of this receptor is a woman aged 18-29 years in good health. Sequenced input: PBMCs. The CDR3 amino acid sequence is: CAVPRSSQGETQYF. DNA sequence: TGTGCCGTTCCCCGGTCCTCCCAGGGGGAGACCCAGTACTTC.